The 8 T cell receptor beta chains reported below all come from one sample, sequenced in a study of T-cell reconstitution after alpha-beta-depleted transplantation in children. Molecular barcoding with unique molecular identifiers was used for the TCRbeta library. TCRdb re-called the PCR reads with MiXCR, one entry per CDR3 protein. The data contain hundreds of thousands of distinct CDR3 sequences, 13% of them singletons. This specimen was PBMCs, taken from the stem cell graft. Receptors originate from a human donor who donated a stem cell graft to a child with Fanconi anemia.

The sample holds a few counts of this clonotype. This may come from a read error, since a much larger clone is one base off. The chain links TRBV2 to TRBJ1-5; no definite D call. The germline CDR1 and CDR2 sequences are SNHLY and FYNNEI. CDR3 length: 12 residues. The V end lost 3 bases, the J end lost 2 bases, and 2 bases lay between the germline ends. The CDR3, as DNA: TGTGCCAGCAGTGACGGCAATCAGCCCCAGCATTTT. It translates to CASSDGNQPQHF.

This clonotype showed up many times. The V gene is TRBV12-3 or TRBV12-4, the J gene TRBJ2-7, with D perhaps matching TRBD1 (5 bases). The length of the CDR3 is 16 residues. With 3 bases removed from V and 1 base from J, the gap between germline ends came to 16 bases. The CDR3 region has the DNA TGTGCCAGCAGTTTTTGCGAGCAGGGTGGATCCTACGAGCAGTACGTC. Its translation is CASSFCEQGGSYEQYV.

This clonotype was seen ten or more times. The chain is built from TRBV15 and TRBJ1-4; D is ambiguous. Germline values: CDR1 LNHNV, CDR2 YYDKDF (reference sequence). With 4 bases removed from V and 8 bases from J, the gap between germline ends came to 8 bases. This CDR3 has 12 residues. CDR3 sequence: CATSKRREKLFF. CDR3 coding DNA: TGTGCCACCAGCAAAAGGCGGGAAAAACTGTTTTTT.

The CDR3 DNA sequence: TGCAGTGCTAGAGTGAGGCGGATGAACACTGAAGCTTTCTTT. Its translation is CSARVRRMNTEAFF. The chain is built from TRBV20-1 and TRBJ1-1, with no clear D. This CDR3 has 14 amino acids. Germline lookup yields CDR1 DFQATT and CDR2 SNEGSKA (reference sequence). Trimming pared 1 base from V and 0 bases from J, leaving 9 bases between.

In this sample, this clonotype turned up a few times. This chain links TRBV4-3 with TRBJ1-1; 7 bases match TRBD1. This CDR3 is 14 amino acids long. The germline gives CDR1 LGHNA, CDR2 YSLEER. J gave up 8 bases and V 4 bases, and 10 bases lay outside the gene matches. This CDR3 is CASSPGQSNQEAFF. CDR3 bases: TGCGCCAGCAGCCCGGGACAGTCGAACCAAGAAGCTTTCTTT.

This clonotype was observed many times. The chain links TRBV15 to TRBJ1-5; TRBD1 might be the D (5 bases). The CDR3 covers 16 residues. Germline V gives CDR1 LNHNV, CDR2 YYDKDF (reference sequence). The ends were cut back, 1 base at V and 5 bases at J, with 15 bases in the middle. CDR3 sequence: CATSRVRLQGDQPQHF. DNA of the CDR3: TGTGCCACCAGCAGAGTGAGGCTGCAGGGTGATCAGCCCCAGCATTTT.

The sample holds a few counts of this clonotype. V usage is TRBV15 and J usage is TRBJ2-6; D possibly corresponds to TRBD2 (5 bases). Germline CDR1 and CDR2: LNHNV and YYDKDF (reference sequence). This CDR3 has 15 residues. Trimming removed 6 bases from V and 0 bases from J, with 9 bases in between. This chain's CDR3 is CATRSGSSGANVLTF. Here the CDR3 DNA reads TGTGCCACCAGGAGCGGTTCCTCTGGGGCCAACGTCCTGACTTTC.

At least ten counts were recorded for this clonotype. The chain couples TRBV4-3 to TRBJ2-4, with TRBD1 as a possible D gene (5 bases). Per germline, CDR1 LGHNA and CDR2 YSLEER. CDR3 length: 16 amino acids. V was clipped by 4 bases and J by 6 bases, with 19 bases between them. This chain's CDR3 is CASSPRSEGVGNIQYF. Here the CDR3 DNA reads TGCGCCAGCAGCCCCCGATCGGAAGGGGTGGGAAACATTCAGTACTTC.